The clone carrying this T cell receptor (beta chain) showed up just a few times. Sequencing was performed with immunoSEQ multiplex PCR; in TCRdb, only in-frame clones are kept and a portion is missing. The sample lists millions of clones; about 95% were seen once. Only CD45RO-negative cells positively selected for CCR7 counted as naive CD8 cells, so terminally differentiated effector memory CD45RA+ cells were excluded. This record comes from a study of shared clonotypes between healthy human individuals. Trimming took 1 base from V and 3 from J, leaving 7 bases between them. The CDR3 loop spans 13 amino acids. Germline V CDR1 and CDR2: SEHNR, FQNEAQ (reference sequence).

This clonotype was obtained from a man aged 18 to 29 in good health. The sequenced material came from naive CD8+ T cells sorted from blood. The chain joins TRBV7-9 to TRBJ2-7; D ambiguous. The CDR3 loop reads CASSLGIGYEQYF. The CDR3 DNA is TGTGCCAGCAGCTTAGGGATCGGCTACGAGCAGTACTTC.